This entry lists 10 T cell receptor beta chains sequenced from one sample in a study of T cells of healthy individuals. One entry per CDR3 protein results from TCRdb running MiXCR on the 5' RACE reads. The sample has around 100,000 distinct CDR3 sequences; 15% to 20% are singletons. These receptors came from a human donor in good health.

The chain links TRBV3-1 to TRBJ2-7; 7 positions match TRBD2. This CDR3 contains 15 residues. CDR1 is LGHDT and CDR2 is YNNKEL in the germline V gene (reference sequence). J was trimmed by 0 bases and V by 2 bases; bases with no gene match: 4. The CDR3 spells CASSQNPSGSYEQYF. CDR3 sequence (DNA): TGTGCCAGCAGCCAAAACCCTAGCGGCTCCTACGAGCAGTACTTC.

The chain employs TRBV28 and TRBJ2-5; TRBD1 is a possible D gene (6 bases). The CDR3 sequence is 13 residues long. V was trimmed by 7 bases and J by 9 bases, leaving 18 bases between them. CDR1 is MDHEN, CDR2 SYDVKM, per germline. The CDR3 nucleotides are TGTGCCAGCACCCTGACAGAGGCAGGGGCCCAGTACTTC. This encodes CASTLTEAGAQYF.

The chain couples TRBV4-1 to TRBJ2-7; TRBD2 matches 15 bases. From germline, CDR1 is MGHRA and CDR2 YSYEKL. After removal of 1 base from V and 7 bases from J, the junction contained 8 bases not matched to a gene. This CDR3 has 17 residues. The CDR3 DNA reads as TGCGCCAGCAGCCAAGTTGACTTGGGACTAGCGGGAGGAGAGCAGTACTTC. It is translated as CASSQVDLGLAGGEQYF.

The CDR3 DNA is TGTGCCAGCAGCATCCCCTCGACAGAGGGTGAAAAACTGTTTTTT. The encoded protein is CASSIPSTEGEKLFF. The gene calls are TRBV7-9 and TRBJ1-4, with a weak D call TRBD1 (5 bases). CDR1 and CDR2 from the germline V gene are SEHNR and FQNEAQ (reference sequence). The CDR3 sequence is 15 residues long. V was trimmed by 5 bases and J by 7 bases, leaving 17 bases between them.

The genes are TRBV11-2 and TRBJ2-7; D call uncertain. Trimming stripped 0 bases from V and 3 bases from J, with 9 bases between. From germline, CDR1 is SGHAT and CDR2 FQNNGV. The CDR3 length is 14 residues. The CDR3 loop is CASSLEVWSYEQYF. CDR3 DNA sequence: TGTGCCAGCAGCTTAGAAGTCTGGAGCTACGAGCAGTACTTC.

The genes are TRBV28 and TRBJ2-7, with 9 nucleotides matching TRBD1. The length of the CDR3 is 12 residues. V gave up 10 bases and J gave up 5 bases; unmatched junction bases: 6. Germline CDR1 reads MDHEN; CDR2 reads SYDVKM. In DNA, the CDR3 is TGTGCCATCCAAACAGGGGGCCACGAGCAGTACTTC. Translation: CAIQTGGHEQYF. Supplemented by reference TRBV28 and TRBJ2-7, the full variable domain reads DVKVTQSSRYLVKRTGEKVFLECVQDMDHENMFWYRQDPGLGLRLIYFSYDVKMKEKGDIPEGYSVSREKKERFSLILESASTNQTSMYLCAIQTGGHEQYFGPGTRLTVT.

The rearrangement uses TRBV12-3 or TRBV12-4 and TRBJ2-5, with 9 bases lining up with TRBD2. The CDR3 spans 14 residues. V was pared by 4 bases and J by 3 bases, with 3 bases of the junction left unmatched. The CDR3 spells CASSSGLAKETQYF. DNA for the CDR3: TGTGCCAGCAGTTCGGGACTAGCCAAAGAGACCCAGTACTTC.

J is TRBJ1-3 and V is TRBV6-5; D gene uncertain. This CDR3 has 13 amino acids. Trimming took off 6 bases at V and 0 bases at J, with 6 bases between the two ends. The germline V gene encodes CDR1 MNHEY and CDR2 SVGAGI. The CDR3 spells CASRDYSGNTIYF. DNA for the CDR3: TGTGCCAGCAGAGATTACTCTGGAAACACCATATATTTT.

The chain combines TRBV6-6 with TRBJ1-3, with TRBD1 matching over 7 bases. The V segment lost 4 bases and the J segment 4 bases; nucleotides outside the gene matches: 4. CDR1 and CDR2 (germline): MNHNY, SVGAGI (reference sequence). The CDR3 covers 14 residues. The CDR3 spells CASSSRGQGNTIYF. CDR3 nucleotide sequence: TGTGCCAGCAGTTCTAGGGGACAGGGAAACACCATATATTTT.

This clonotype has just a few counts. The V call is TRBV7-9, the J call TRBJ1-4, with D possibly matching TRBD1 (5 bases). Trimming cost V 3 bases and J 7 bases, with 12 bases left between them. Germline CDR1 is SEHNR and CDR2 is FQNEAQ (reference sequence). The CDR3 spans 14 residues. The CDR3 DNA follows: TGTGCCAGCAGCTTCGAGGGACTTGGTGAAAAACTGTTTTTT. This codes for CASSFEGLGEKLFF.